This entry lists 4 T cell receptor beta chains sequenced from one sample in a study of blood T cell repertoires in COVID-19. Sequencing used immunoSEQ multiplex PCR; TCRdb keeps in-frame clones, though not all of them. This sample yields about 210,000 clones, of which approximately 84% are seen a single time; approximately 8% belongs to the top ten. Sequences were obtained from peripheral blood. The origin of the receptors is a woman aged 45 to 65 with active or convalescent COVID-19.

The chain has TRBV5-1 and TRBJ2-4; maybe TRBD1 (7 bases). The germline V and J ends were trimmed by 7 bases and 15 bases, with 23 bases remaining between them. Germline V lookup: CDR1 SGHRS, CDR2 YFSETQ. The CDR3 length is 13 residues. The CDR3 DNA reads TGCGCCAGCTCCAGCGAGGGGGCGGGGAACCGGTACTTC. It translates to CASSSEGAGNRYF.

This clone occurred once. The CDR3: CASSLAADSLRQYF. CDR3 DNA: TGTGCCAGCAGCTTAGCCGCCGACTCCCTGCGGCAGTACTTC. The chain couples TRBV7-9 to TRBJ2-7; no firm D call. In germline, CDR1 is SEHNR, CDR2 FQNEAQ (reference sequence). The length of the CDR3 is 14 residues. V lost 0 bases, J lost 9 bases, and 15 bases lay in between. Complete variable domain (other parts from reference TRBV7-9 and TRBJ2-7): DTGVSQNPRHKITKRGQNVTFRCDPISEHNRLYWYRQTLGQGPEFLTYFQNEAQLEKSRLLSDRFSAERPKGSFSTLEIQRTEQGDSAMYLCASSLAADSLRQYFGPGTRLTVT.

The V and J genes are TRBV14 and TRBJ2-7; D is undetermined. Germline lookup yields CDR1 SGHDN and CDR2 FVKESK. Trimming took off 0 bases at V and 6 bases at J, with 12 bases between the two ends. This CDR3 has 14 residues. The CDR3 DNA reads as TGTGCCAGCAGCCAAGAGGGCACCCGACGCGAGCAGTACTTC. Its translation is CASSQEGTRREQYF.

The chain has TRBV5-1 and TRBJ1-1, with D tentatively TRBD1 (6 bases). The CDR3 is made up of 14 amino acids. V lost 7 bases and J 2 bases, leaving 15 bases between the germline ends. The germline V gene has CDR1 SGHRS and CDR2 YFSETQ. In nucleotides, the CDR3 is TGCGCCAGCGGCGTCCGGGGGGCTAACACTGAAGCTTTCTTT. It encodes CASGVRGANTEAFF.